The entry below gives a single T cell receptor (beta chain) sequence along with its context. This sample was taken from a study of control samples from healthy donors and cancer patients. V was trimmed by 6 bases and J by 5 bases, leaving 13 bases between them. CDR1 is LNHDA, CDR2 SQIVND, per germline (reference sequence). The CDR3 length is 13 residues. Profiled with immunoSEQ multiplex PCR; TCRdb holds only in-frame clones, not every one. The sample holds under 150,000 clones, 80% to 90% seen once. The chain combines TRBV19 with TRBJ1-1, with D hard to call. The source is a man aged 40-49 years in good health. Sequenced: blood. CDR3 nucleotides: TGTGCCAGTAGCCCCTGGGTGTATACTGAAGCTTTCTTT. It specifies CASSPWVYTEAFF.